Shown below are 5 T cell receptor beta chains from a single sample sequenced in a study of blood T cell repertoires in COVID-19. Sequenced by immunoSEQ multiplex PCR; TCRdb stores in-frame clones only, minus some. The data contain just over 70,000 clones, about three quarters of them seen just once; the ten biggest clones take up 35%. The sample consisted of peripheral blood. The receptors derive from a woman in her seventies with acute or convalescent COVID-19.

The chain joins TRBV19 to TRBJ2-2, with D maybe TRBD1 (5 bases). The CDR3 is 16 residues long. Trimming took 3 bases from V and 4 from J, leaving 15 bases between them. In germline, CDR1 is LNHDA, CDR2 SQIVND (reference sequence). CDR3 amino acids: CASSISARVPTGELFF. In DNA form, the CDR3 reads TGTGCCAGTAGTATTTCGGCCAGGGTCCCCACCGGGGAGCTGTTTTTT.

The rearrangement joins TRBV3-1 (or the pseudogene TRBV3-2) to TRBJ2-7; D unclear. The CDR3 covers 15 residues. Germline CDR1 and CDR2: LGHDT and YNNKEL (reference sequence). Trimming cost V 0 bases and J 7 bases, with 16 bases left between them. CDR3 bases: TGTGCCAGCAGCCAAGATGCTACTGAGCTAAGAGAGCAGTACTTC. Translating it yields CASSQDATELREQYF.

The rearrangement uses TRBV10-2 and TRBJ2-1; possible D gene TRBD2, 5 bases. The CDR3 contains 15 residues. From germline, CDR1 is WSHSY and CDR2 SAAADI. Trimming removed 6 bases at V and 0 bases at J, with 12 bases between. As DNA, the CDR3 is TGCGCCAGCAGCATAGCGACCCGCTCCTACAATGAGCAGTTCTTC. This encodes CASSIATRSYNEQFF.

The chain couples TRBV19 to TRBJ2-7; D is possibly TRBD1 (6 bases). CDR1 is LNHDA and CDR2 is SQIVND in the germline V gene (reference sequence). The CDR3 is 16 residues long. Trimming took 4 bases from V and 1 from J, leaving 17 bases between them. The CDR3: CASSTLGTGPSYEQYF. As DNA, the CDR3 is TGTGCCAGTAGTACTCTCGGTACAGGGCCTTCCTACGAGCAGTACTTC.

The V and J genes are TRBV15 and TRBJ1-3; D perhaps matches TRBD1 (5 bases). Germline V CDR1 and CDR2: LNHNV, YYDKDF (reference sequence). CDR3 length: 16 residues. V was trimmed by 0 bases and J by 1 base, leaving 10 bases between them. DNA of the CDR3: TGTGCCACCAGCAGAGATCTTTCAGGGTCTGGAAACACCATATATTTT. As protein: CATSRDLSGSGNTIYF.